The present entry profiles one TCR beta chain with its context. V gave up 6 bases and J gave up 2 bases, with 8 bases separating them. The CDR3 has 13 amino acids. In the study's own analysis: Nucleated cell number was recorded as an estimate derived from reference gene primer amplification. Profiling relied on immunoSEQ multiplex PCR, and the TCRdb table lists in-frame clones only, not all of them. That table is the source of V, J and clone size, and D and trimming were worked out from the DNA. This sample has about 190,000 clones, with roughly 80% found just once. The data originate from a study of blood T cell repertoires in COVID-19. Overall study context: The United States, Italy and Spain supplied acute and convalescent COVID-19 samples. Sources were T cells, B-cell-depleted T cells, or PBMCs; the material itself was cDNA or gDNA.

This TCR was recovered from a human donor in a cohort sampled during active COVID-19. The chain links TRBV12-3 or TRBV12-4 to TRBJ2-1, with a weak D call TRBD2 (6 bases). The material sequenced was peripheral blood. The CDR3 is CASRWTTYNEQFF. The CDR3 region has the DNA TGTGCCAGCAGGTGGACTACCTACAATGAGCAGTTCTTC.